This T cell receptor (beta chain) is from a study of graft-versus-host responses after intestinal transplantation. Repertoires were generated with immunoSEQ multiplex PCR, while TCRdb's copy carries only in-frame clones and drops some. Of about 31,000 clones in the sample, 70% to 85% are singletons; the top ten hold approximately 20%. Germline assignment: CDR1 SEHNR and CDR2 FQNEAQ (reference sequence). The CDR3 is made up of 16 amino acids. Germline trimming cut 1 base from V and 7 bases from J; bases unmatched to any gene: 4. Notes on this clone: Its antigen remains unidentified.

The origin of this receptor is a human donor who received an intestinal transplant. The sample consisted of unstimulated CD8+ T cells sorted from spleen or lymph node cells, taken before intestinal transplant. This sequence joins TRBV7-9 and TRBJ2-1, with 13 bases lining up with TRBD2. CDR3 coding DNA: TGTGCCAGCAGCTTAGAAACGGGACTAGCGGGAAATGAGCAGTTCTTC. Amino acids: CASSLETGLAGNEQFF.